This TCR beta chain was captured in a study of cytomegalovirus exposure and HLA in healthy donors. With 60 Vbeta and 13 Jbeta primers, the PCR was carried out. This table comes from immunoSEQ multiplex PCR, and its TCRdb copy is limited to in-frame clones, with some not included. The sample contains about 190,000 clones, 80% to 90% of which appear only once. This CDR3 has 13 amino acids. V lost 4 bases to trimming and J lost 6 bases, with 13 bases between them. Germline V gives CDR1 SGHTA, CDR2 FQGNSA. The sample consisted of PBMCs. This TCR was sampled from a male donor in good health and CMV-seronegative. The rearrangement joins TRBV7-2 to TRBJ2-7; tentatively, D is TRBD1 (6 bases). CDR3 loop: CASSSTNRAEQYF. The CDR3 DNA reads as TGTGCCAGCAGCTCAACCAACAGGGCCGAGCAGTACTTC.